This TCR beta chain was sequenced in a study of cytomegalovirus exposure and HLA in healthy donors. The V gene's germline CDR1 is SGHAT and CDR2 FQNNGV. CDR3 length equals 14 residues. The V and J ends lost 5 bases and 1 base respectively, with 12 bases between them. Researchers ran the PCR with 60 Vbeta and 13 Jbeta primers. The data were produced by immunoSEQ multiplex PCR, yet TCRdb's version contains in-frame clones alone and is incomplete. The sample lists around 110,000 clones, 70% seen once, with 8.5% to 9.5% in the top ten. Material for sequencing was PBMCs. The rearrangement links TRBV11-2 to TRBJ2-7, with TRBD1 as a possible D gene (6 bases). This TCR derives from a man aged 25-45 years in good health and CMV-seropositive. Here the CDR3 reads CASSPGTPSYEQYF. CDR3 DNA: TGTGCCAGCAGCCCCGGGACACCTTCCTACGAGCAGTACTTC.